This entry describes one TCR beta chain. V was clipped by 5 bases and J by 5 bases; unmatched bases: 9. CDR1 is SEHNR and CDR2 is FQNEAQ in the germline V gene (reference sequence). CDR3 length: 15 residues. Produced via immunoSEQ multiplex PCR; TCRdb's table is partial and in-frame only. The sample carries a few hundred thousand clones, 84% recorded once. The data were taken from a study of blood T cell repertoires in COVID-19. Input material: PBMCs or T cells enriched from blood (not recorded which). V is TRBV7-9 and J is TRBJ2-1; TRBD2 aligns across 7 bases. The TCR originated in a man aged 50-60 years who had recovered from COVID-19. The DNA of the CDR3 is TGTGCCAGCAGCCAAAAAACCGGGACTAACAATGAGCAGTTCTTC. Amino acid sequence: CASSQKTGTNNEQFF.